Below, 3 T cell receptor beta chains from the same sample are listed, as sequenced in a study of blood T cell repertoires in COVID-19. The data were produced by immunoSEQ multiplex PCR, yet TCRdb's version contains in-frame clones alone and is incomplete. The table shows about 200,000 clones, with 88% occurring only once. Sequencing input: peripheral blood. The receptors derive from a man aged 35-49 years with active or convalescent COVID-19.

This clone has just one count. The V gene is TRBV4-3, the J gene TRBJ2-1; D might be TRBD1 (6 bases). The CDR3 is made up of 14 amino acids. V was shortened by 8 bases and J by 3 bases, with 14 bases between the two germline ends. The V gene's germline CDR1 is LGHNA and CDR2 YSLEER. The CDR3 DNA reads as TGCGCCAGCTCCTTCGGACAGAGCTACAATGAGCAGTTCTTC. This translates into CASSFGQSYNEQFF.

V usage is TRBV5-4 and J usage is TRBJ2-7; 9 nucleotides agree with TRBD1. Germline lookup yields CDR1 SGHNT and CDR2 YYREEE (reference sequence). The J segment lost 5 bases and the V segment lost 6 bases, leaving 9 bases of the junction unmatched. This CDR3 is 14 amino acids long. The CDR3 region has the DNA TGTGCCAGCATGGTACAGGGGGCTCTGGACGAGCAGTACTTC. Encoded protein: CASMVQGALDEQYF.

The J gene is TRBJ1-1, the V gene TRBV29-1; weak D call: TRBD1 (5 bases). The V and J ends lost 7 bases and 3 bases respectively, with 12 bases between them. Looked up from germline, CDR1 is SQVTM and CDR2 is ANQGSEA. The CDR3 consists of 12 residues. CDR3 bases: TGCAGCGGATCCGGAGGGGACACTGAAGCTTTCTTT. Its protein is CSGSGGDTEAFF.